This T cell receptor beta chain is from a study of T cells in Graves' hyperthyroidism and ophthalmopathy. Study background: Sampling of peripheral blood happened at initial diagnosis, prior to any treatment.

Germline CDR1 is SGHTS and CDR2 is YDEGEE. V dropped 4 bases and J dropped 2 bases, with 9 bases sitting between them. This CDR3 has 13 residues. With a duration under 2 months, the hyperthyroidism was newly diagnosed in patients aged 18 to 65. This clonotype came up many times. TCR beta CDR3 regions were amplified from RNA. HTBI primers were used for first-round RT-PCR of the TCR CDR3. MiXCR was run by TCRdb on the multiplex PCR reads, yielding one entry per CDR3 protein. The sample consists of 460,000 or so distinct CDR3 sequences, 14% of them appearing once. The sequence came from a young woman with Graves' hyperthyroidism. The V and J genes are TRBV5-8 and TRBJ1-1; weak D call: TRBD1 (5 bases). The sample comprised blood. The chain's CDR3 is CASSRRDNTEAFF. The CDR3 DNA follows: TGTGCCAGCAGCCGACGGGACAACACTGAAGCTTTCTTT.